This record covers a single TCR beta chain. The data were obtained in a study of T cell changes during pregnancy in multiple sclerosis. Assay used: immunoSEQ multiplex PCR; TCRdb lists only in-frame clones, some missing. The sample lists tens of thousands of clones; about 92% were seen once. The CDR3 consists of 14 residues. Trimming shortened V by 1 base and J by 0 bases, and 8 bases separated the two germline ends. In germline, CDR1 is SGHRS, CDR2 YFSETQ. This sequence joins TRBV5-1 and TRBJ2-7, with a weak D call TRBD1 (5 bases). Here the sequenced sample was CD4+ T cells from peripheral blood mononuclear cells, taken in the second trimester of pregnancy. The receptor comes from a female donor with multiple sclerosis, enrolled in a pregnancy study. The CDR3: CASSLRQNSYEQYF. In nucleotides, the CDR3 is TGCGCCAGCAGCTTGAGACAGAACTCCTACGAGCAGTACTTC.